Sequencing of this TCR beta chain was carried out in a study of cytomegalovirus exposure and HLA in healthy donors. Notes on the study in general: A later analysis found TCR association rates differed by HLA locus, highest for DRB1 and lowest for HLA-C. Presence/absence analyses rested on an assumption that sequencing depth was roughly uniform across donors. Generally TCR sequences proved uncommon, though certain public TCRs appeared in numerous donors. In a later analysis, V- and J-gene trimming of beta chains associated with a DCLRE1C missense variant, replicated independently.

Trimming took off 7 bases at V and 4 bases at J, with 13 bases between the two ends. Germline loops: CDR1 SQVTM, CDR2 ANQGSEA. The CDR3 covers 12 residues. This clone has just one count. What it binds is unknown. With 60 Vbeta and 13 Jbeta primers, the PCR was carried out. Data came from immunoSEQ multiplex PCR; TCRdb stores just in-frame clones and leaves some out. The sample includes 95,000 or so clones, around four fifths of them seen just once. The clonotype was recovered from a woman in her thirties or forties in good health and CMV-seronegative. The chain carries TRBV29-1 and TRBJ1-1, with D possibly TRBD1 on 6 matching bases. The sequenced material came from PBMCs. The CDR3 loop is CSATGGGTEAFF. CDR3 nucleotide sequence: TGCAGCGCCACGGGGGGCGGCACTGAAGCTTTCTTT.